These 10 T cell receptor beta chains share one sample of origin, sequenced in a study of T cells after yellow fever vaccination. Using its own MiXCR run on the 5' RACE reads, TCRdb lists one record per CDR3 protein. Among about 350,000 distinct CDR3 sequences listed, 9.5% to 15% were seen once. The sequenced sample was CD4+ T cells sorted from PBMCs, obtained 15 days after the yellow fever booster vaccination. The receptors were gathered from a man between 18 and 35 years old who received the YFV17D yellow fever vaccine.

The chain is built from TRBV12-3 or TRBV12-4 and TRBJ1-4; 7 bases fit TRBD1. This CDR3 has 13 amino acids. V lost 8 bases to trimming and J lost 4 bases; unmatched junction nucleotides: 4. The CDR3, as DNA: TGTGCCAGCGGGGACAGAAATAATGAAAAACTGTTTTTT. It encodes CASGDRNNEKLFF.

V is TRBV20-1 and J is TRBJ2-1; 12 nucleotides agree with TRBD1. The CDR3 has 16 residues. Germline V gives CDR1 DFQATT, CDR2 SNEGSKA (reference sequence). V shed 5 bases, J shed 5 bases, and the junction held 10 bases outside the gene matches. CDR3 coding DNA: TGCAGTGCTCCCCCGGGACAGGGGGCGCTTGACAATGAGCAGTTCTTC. Translating gives CSAPPGQGALDNEQFF.

This clonotype was detected only a few times. The chain couples TRBV6-5 to TRBJ1-4, with a tentative D call TRBD1 (5 bases). Between the trimmed V and J ends, which lost 6 bases and 5 bases, there was a span of 19 bases. The CDR3 loop spans 16 amino acids. The germline V gene encodes CDR1 MNHEY and CDR2 SVGAGI. CDR3 sequence (DNA): TGTGCCAGCAGGTCTTCTCAGGGACGGCGGAATGAAAAACTGTTTTTT. Residues: CASRSSQGRRNEKLFF.

This chain links TRBV7-2 with TRBJ1-1, with D possibly TRBD1 on 5 matching bases. This CDR3 is built from 13 residues. Per germline, CDR1 SGHTA and CDR2 FQGNSA. The V gene lost 5 bases and the J gene lost 11 bases, with 18 bases spanning the gap. CDR3 sequence (DNA): TGTGCCAGCAGCCCCGAGCAGGGCCTGAGGGCTTTCTTT. Protein sequence: CASSPEQGLRAFF.

The V gene is TRBV5-1, the J gene TRBJ2-5; D is undetermined. Germline V gives CDR1 SGHRS, CDR2 YFSETQ. The CDR3 has 13 residues. V was clipped by 0 bases and J by 5 bases, with 8 bases between them. In DNA form, the CDR3 reads TGCGCCAGCAGCTTGGACGTTATGGAGACCCAGTACTTC. Translated, it gives CASSLDVMETQYF.

This clonotype was counted only a few times. The chain combines TRBV5-5 with TRBJ2-6; D ambiguous. V was shortened by 5 bases and J by 1 base, with 16 bases between the two germline ends. CDR1 and CDR2 from the germline V gene are SGHKS and YYEKEE (reference sequence). This CDR3 contains 17 residues. In nucleotides, the CDR3 is TGTGCCAGCAGAGAGGTGTGGGCTACATCTGGGGCCAACGTCCTGACTTTC. It specifies CASREVWATSGANVLTF.

This clonotype was counted at least ten times. V gene TRBV5-5 combines with J gene TRBJ2-5; 9 nucleotides match TRBD1. This CDR3 spans 16 amino acids. The V segment lost 2 bases and the J segment 5 bases; nucleotides outside the gene matches: 10. Germline assignment: CDR1 SGHKS and CDR2 YYEKEE (reference sequence). The DNA of the CDR3 is TGTGCCAGCAGCTTAAACAGGGGGCACGATGAGGAGACCCAGTACTTC. Protein: CASSLNRGHDEETQYF.

This clonotype occurred a few times. This chain connects TRBV6-2 or TRBV6-3 to TRBJ2-1, with 11 nucleotides matching TRBD2. This CDR3 contains 15 residues. V shed 5 bases, J shed 9 bases, and the junction held 9 bases outside the gene matches. Germline assignment: CDR1 MNHEY and CDR2 SVGEGT. The DNA of the CDR3 is TGTGCCAGCAGTACACTTAGCGGGGGGGTTTTTGAGCAGTTCTTC. Amino acid sequence: CASSTLSGGVFEQFF.

V usage is TRBV28 and J usage is TRBJ2-5; TRBD1 matches 7 bases. Germline CDR1 MDHEN, CDR2 SYDVKM. There are 16 residues in the CDR3. J gave up 5 bases and V 1 base, and 10 bases lay outside the gene matches. The CDR3 DNA is TGTGCCAGCAGTTTATTGGTTAGAGGGGGCCGGGAGACCCAGTACTTC. Its translation is CASSLLVRGGRETQYF.

This clonotype was counted between two and nine times. The V call is TRBV2, the J call TRBJ1-5, with D hard to call. The CDR3 runs 14 residues. V was shortened by 10 bases and J by 0 bases, with 13 bases between the two germline ends. CDR1 and CDR2 (germline): SNHLY, FYNNEI. The CDR3 protein is CATSSGNSNQPQHF. CDR3 coding DNA: TGTGCCACCTCATCGGGGAATAGCAATCAGCCCCAGCATTTT.